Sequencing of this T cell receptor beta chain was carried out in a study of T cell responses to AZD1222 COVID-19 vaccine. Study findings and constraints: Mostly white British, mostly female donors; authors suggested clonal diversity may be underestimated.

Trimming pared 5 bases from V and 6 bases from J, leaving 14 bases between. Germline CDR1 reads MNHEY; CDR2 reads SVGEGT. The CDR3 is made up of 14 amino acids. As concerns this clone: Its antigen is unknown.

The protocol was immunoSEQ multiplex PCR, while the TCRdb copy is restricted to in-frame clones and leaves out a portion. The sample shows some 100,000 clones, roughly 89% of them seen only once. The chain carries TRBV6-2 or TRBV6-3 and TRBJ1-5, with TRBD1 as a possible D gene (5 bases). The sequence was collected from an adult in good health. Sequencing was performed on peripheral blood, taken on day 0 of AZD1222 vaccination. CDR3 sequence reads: CASSLQGSGQPQHF. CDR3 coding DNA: TGTGCCAGCAGTCTTCAGGGATCTGGTCAGCCCCAGCATTTT.